Detailed here is one T cell receptor beta chain. This clone's antigen is unknown. The input lacks base qualities; no much larger clone sits a single base away. These data are taken from a study of blood T cell repertoires in COVID-19 (TCRdb year 2020). At the level of the whole study: The collaborator samples originated in the United States, Italy and Spain and spanned the acute and convalescent phases of COVID-19. The repertoires were released in a freely available public database intended as a resource for research on the immune response to SARS-CoV-2. A de-identified subject ID, COVID-19 status, age in years and sex were almost always included in the sample metadata. The samples were drawn from the first 160 participants of the ongoing ImmuneRACE study and from under 1,500 subjects provided by 6 global collaborators. Subjects who had been exposed to COVID-19, were actively infected with it, or had recovered from it provided the deeply sampled blood TCRbeta repertoires that made up the dataset. Where HLA class I and class II types were available, the types were taken from metadata supplied by the sample provider, not from assay-based typing. The material from the prospective study consisted of cDNA or gDNA derived from T cells, B-cell-depleted T cells, or PBMCs. The paper as a whole reports these results and caveats: The amount of clinical and demographic metadata varied by source and participant and was provided uncurated.

Participants in the prospective study were enrolled through a virtual design, were aged about 18 to 90 years, and lived in 24 United States geographic areas. To assign participants to cohorts, the prospective study relied on clinical history that participants themselves reported in a screening survey and a study questionnaire. Exposed participants had been in contact with someone with a PCR-confirmed or clinician-diagnosed COVID-19 case within 2 weeks of study entry. Mobile phlebotomists in the prospective study collected whole blood, serum and a nasopharyngeal or oropharyngeal swab from every participant. Additional blood draws and questionnaires over an approximately 2-month period could optionally be provided by prospective study participants. Prospective study blood samples were shipped either frozen or at room temperature before DNA extraction. Including the terminal cysteine and phenylalanine, the CDR3 comprises 16 residues. Only CDR3 DNA remains: 48 bases, in frame from the first base. According to the germline V gene (reference sequence), CDR1 reads SGHNT and CDR2 reads YYREEE. After removal of 5 bases from V and 7 bases from J, the junction retains 12 bases not matched to a gene.

TCRbeta CDR3 regions were amplified from genomic DNA by means of the immunoSEQ Assay, a bias-controlled multiplex PCR. The original pipeline was this. Within the assay, amplification of reference gene primers was used to estimate how many nucleated cells each sample contained. To quantify the absolute abundance of each unique TCRbeta CDR3 rearrangement, sequence reads were collapsed and filtered. Productive Simpson clonality was computed per sample as the square root of Simpson's diversity index over productive rearrangements. The table was pulled from immuneACCESS by TCRdb, which kept in-frame rearrangements only. Such tables lose some clones; where checked, under half of the loss comes from unresolved V genes, and the rest has no known cause. From that table come the V and J calls and clone size; the DNA was used to work out D and trimming. The sample table holds some 300,000 clones, of which around nine tenths were seen once. Under 3.5% of the sample comes from the top ten.

The origin of this receptor is a woman between 50 and 59 years old who had been exposed to COVID-19. Material for sequencing was PBMCs or T cells enriched from blood (not recorded which). Rearrangement joined TRBV5-4 to TRBJ2-1; 10 middle bases align to TRBD2. The CDR3 reads as follows: CASRRTSGLEGNEQFF. The nucleotide sequence is given as TGTGCCAGCAGAAGGACTAGCGGCCTAGAGGGTAATGAGCAGTTCTTC.